A selection of T cell receptor beta chains follows, all from one sample in a study of beta chain features in type 1 diabetes. The table came from immunoSEQ multiplex PCR; TCRdb's copy has only in-frame clones and leaves some out. Of some 350,000 clones in the sample, approximately 12% were seen once. Sequenced input: naive CD4+ T cells from blood. The receptor set was obtained from a woman aged 18-30 years with type 1 diabetes. CDR3s include the opening cysteine and the closing phenylalanine or tryptophan. A D gene is named only where the DNA matches it firmly. The size field is filled for only some rows; it gives once, few, many or a size class.

TGTGCCAGCAGCCTAACCACGGCCCAGTACTTC,CASSLTTAQYF,-,-,TRBJ2-5,TRBV7-9
TGTGCCAGCAGCTCTCATGTTGCGGGAGGCTTCAAAAACATTCAGTACTTC,CASSSHVAGGFKNIQYF,few,TRBD2,TRBJ2-4,TRBV7-2
TGTGCCAGCAGCTCGAAGGGGGCTGAAGCTTTCTTT,CASSSKGAEAFF,few,-,TRBJ1-1,TRBV7-9
TGTGCCAGCAGCTTGCTATCTAACCCCCAATGGAATGAGCAGTTCTTC,CASSLLSNPQWNEQFF,few,-,TRBJ2-1,TRBV5-6
TGTGCCTGGACCCCTATAGCCAAAAACATTCAGTACTTC,CAWTPIAKNIQYF,few,-,TRBJ2-4,TRBV30
TGTGCCAGCAGCGCCCGAGGACTAGCGGGCCTCAATGAGCAGTTCTTC,CASSARGLAGLNEQFF,once,TRBD2,TRBJ2-1,TRBV9
TGTGCCAGCAGCCCACTAGCCGTCGGAGGGGCCGACTATGGCTACACCTTC,CASSPLAVGGADYGYTF,few,-,TRBJ1-2,TRBV9
TGCGCCAGCAGCCTTATGACAGGGATCGGGAACACTGAAGCTTTCTTT,CASSLMTGIGNTEAFF,-,TRBD1,TRBJ1-1,TRBV5-1
TGTGCCAGCAGCTCCACGACAGGGTCCTCTGGAAACACCATATATTTT,CASSSTTGSSGNTIYF,-,TRBD1,TRBJ1-3,TRBV7-9
TGTGCCAGCAGTGACAGGAACAATGAGCAGTTCTTC,CASSDRNNEQFF,few,-,TRBJ2-1,TRBV7-2
TGTGCCAGCAGGCCGGGACTAGCGCTAGGCTCCTACAATGAGCAGTTCTTC,CASRPGLALGSYNEQFF,few,TRBD2,TRBJ2-1,TRBV2
TGTGCCAGCAGCGGGGACAGGGGTATCCACAATGAGCAGTTCTTC,CASSGDRGIHNEQFF,-,TRBD1,TRBJ2-1,TRBV7-2
TGTGCCAGCAGCTTAGTAGCTTCAACTAATGAAAAACTGTTTTTT,CASSLVASTNEKLFF,once,-,TRBJ1-4,TRBV7-2
TGTGCCAGCTCCCCCCAGGGAAATGAGCAGTTCTTC,CASSPQGNEQFF,few,-,TRBJ2-1,TRBV18
TGTGCCAGCAGCCCGCGTGCCTTCGGGATGGAGACCCAGTACTTC,CASSPRAFGMETQYF,-,-,TRBJ2-5,TRBV7-9
TGCGCCAGCAGCCAGGGAGTCCCGAATAGCGTCGGTAACATTCAGTACTTC,CASSQGVPNSVGNIQYF,-,-,TRBJ2-4,TRBV4-1
TGCAGCGTTCCCGGACTTATATCCTACAATGAGCAGTTCTTC,CSVPGLISYNEQFF,-,-,TRBJ2-1,TRBV29-1
TGTGCCAGCAAAGAGGGGGTCTACAATGAGCAGTTCTTC,CASKEGVYNEQFF,few,-,TRBJ2-1,TRBV2
TGCAGTGGCCTTGGGCGGGGTACGCAGTATTTT,CSGLGRGTQYF,few,-,TRBJ2-3,TRBV20-1
TGTGCCACCAGCAGAGGCGGGGGACGAGTGGACCAAGAGACCCAGTACTTC,CATSRGGGRVDQETQYF,few,TRBD2,TRBJ2-5,TRBV15
TGTGCCAGCAGCTTCGCTGGACTAGCCGGGGGGGAGCTGTTTTTT,CASSFAGLAGGELFF,-,TRBD2,TRBJ2-2,TRBV7-2
TGTGCCAGTAGTCCCCTAGCGGGATACGAGCAGTTCTTC,CASSPLAGYEQFF,few,TRBD2,TRBJ2-1,TRBV19
TGTGCCAGCAGCCAAGGAGGGACAGGGGGATATGGCTACACCTTC,CASSQGGTGGYGYTF,-,TRBD1,TRBJ1-2,TRBV14